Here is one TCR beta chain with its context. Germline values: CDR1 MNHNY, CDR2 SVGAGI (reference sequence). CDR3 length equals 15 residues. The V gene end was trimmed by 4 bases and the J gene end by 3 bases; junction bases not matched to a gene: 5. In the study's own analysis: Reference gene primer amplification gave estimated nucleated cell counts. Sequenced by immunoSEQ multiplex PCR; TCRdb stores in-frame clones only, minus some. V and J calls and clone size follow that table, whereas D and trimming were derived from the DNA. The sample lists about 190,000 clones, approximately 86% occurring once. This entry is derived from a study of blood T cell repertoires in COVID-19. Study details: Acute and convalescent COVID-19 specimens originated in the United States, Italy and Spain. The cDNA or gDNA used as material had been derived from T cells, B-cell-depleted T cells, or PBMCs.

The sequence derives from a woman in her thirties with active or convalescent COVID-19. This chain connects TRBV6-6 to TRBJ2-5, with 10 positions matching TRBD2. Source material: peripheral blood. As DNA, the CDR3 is TGTGCCAGCAGTTCCTATAGCGGGAGGAAAGAGACCCAGTACTTC. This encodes CASSSYSGRKETQYF.